A selection of T cell receptor beta chains follows, all from one sample in a study of blood T cell repertoires in COVID-19. TCRdb's copy holds only in-frame clones and misses some; the assay was immunoSEQ multiplex PCR. The repertoire consists of about 150,000 clones, with over 75% occurring once and the leading ten covering 44%. Sequencing was done on a sample of peripheral blood. All receptors derive from a human donor in a cohort sampled during active COVID-19. Each CDR3 is given with its conserved first and last residue. D genes are given only for firm matches. Clone size appears in some rows only: once, few, many, or a class for an expanded clone.

abundance	v_gene	j_gene	d_gene	CDR3aa	CDR3nt
NA	TRBV3-1/TRBV3-2	TRBJ1-2	NA	CASSHPTPDRNYGYTF	TGTGCCAGCAGCCACCCTACCCCGGACAGAAACTATGGCTACACCTTC
NA	TRBV5-1	TRBJ2-3	NA	CASSLGGTSTDTQYF	TGCGCCAGCAGCTTGGGGGGGACTAGCACAGATACGCAGTATTTT
NA	TRBV7-9	TRBJ2-6	TRBD1	CASSVRDRDLSGANVLTF	TGTGCCAGCAGCGTCCGGGACAGGGACCTCTCTGGGGCCAACGTCCTGACTTTC
NA	TRBV19	TRBJ1-1	TRBD1	CASSIGQGREAFF	TGTGCCAGTAGTATAGGACAGGGACGTGAAGCTTTCTTT
NA	TRBV5-4	TRBJ1-2	NA	CASSLTGIGDGYTF	TGTGCCAGCAGCCTCACAGGGATTGGAGATGGCTACACCTTC
NA	TRBV30	TRBJ2-1	TRBD2	CAWRGTGGGSYNEQFF	TGTGCCTGGAGAGGGACGGGAGGGGGCTCCTACAATGAGCAGTTCTTC
NA	TRBV12-3/TRBV12-4	TRBJ1-2	NA	CASSPTGNYGYTF	TGTGCCAGCAGTCCCACCGGTAACTATGGCTACACCTTC
NA	TRBV6-5	TRBJ2-1	NA	CASTDNPYNEQFF	TGTGCCAGCACAGACAACCCCTACAATGAGCAGTTCTTC
few	TRBV21-1	TRBJ2-2	NA	CASSNPRTGGAGELFF	TGTGCCAGCAGCAACCCCCGGACAGGGGGGGCCGGGGAGCTGTTTTTT
NA	TRBV18	TRBJ1-1	TRBD1	CASSLGQGGTEAFF	TGTGCCAGCTCATTGGGACAGGGCGGTACTGAAGCTTTCTTT
NA	TRBV27	TRBJ1-1	NA	CASSSYSAGRTEAFF	TGTGCCAGCAGTTCATACTCAGCAGGGAGGACTGAAGCTTTCTTT
NA	TRBV7-7	TRBJ2-1	TRBD2	CASSLQLAGGPMFF	TGTGCCAGCAGCTTACAACTAGCGGGAGGGCCGATGTTCTTC
NA	TRBV2	TRBJ2-7	NA	CASSQGREQYF	TGTGCCAGCAGCCAGGGTCGCGAGCAGTACTTC
many	TRBV27	TRBJ1-1	NA	CASRETGWNTEAFF	TGTGCCAGCAGGGAAACCGGGTGGAACACTGAAGCTTTCTTT
NA	TRBV6-2/TRBV6-3	TRBJ2-7	NA	CASSYSINSGNREQYF	TGTGCCAGCAGTTACTCGATCAACTCCGGGAATCGCGAGCAGTACTTC
NA	TRBV3-1/TRBV3-2	TRBJ1-4	TRBD1	CASSQRGQGGEKLFF	TGTGCCAGCAGCCAAAGGGGGCAGGGAGGTGAAAAACTGTTTTTT
NA	TRBV5-5	TRBJ2-2	NA	CASSLGGANTGELFF	TGTGCCAGCAGCCTAGGGGGGGCGAACACCGGGGAGCTGTTTTTT
NA	TRBV4-3	TRBJ1-6	TRBD1	CASSQDWDSNSPLHF	TGCGCCAGCAGCCAAGATTGGGACAGTAATTCACCCCTCCACTTT
NA	TRBV4-3	TRBJ1-1	TRBD1	CASSQGPGTGGQNTEAFF	TGCGCCAGCAGCCAAGGGCCCGGGACAGGGGGACAGAACACTGAAGCTTTCTTT
few	TRBV6-2/TRBV6-3	TRBJ2-5	NA	CASSYRLETQYF	TGTGCCAGCAGTTACCGACTGGAAACCCAGTACTTC
NA	TRBV24-1	TRBJ2-1	NA	CATSDPGVMGVSNEQFF	TGTGCCACCAGTGATCCCGGGGTGATGGGAGTTTCGAATGAGCAGTTCTTC
NA	TRBV9	TRBJ2-7	NA	CASSPRDNSYEQYF	TGTGCCAGCAGCCCTAGGGACAACTCCTACGAGCAGTACTTC
few	TRBV27	TRBJ1-2	NA	CASSFLTPTGFRGYTF	TGTGCCAGCAGTTTCCTAACCCCGACAGGTTTTCGTGGCTACACCTTC
NA	TRBV7-2	TRBJ2-5	NA	CASSFAGGGETQYF	TGTGCCAGCAGCTTTGCAGGGGGAGGAGAGACCCAGTACTTC
once	TRBV7-3	TRBJ2-6	NA	CASSSVPVEANVLTF	TGTGCCAGCAGCTCAGTCCCTGTTGAGGCCAACGTCCTGACTTTC
once	TRBV4-2	TRBJ2-2	TRBD2	CASSQDRGEGSGELFF	TGTGCCAGCAGCCAAGATCGGGGGGAGGGCTCCGGGGAGCTGTTTTTT
NA	TRBV28	TRBJ1-3	NA	CASSLWGSSGNTIYF	TGTGCCAGCAGTTTATGGGGCAGCTCTGGAAACACCATATATTTT
NA	TRBV10-3	TRBJ2-3	TRBD1	CAISETRGGSGTQYF	TGTGCCATCAGTGAAACTAGAGGGGGCTCGGGTACGCAGTATTTT
once	TRBV20-1	TRBJ1-2	NA	CSASSNYGYTF	TGCAGTGCTTCCTCTAACTATGGCTACACCTTC
NA	TRBV21-1	TRBJ1-6	NA	CASSKPDRPDLRAPLHF	TGTGCCAGCAGCAAGCCGGACAGGCCTGACTTAAGGGCACCCCTCCACTTT
few	TRBV18	TRBJ2-1	TRBD2	CASSPRNGGAGEQFF	TGTGCCAGCTCACCACGGAACGGGGGGGCTGGTGAGCAGTTCTTC
NA	TRBV29-1	TRBJ2-5	TRBD1	CSVLQGAETQYF	TGCAGCGTTCTCCAGGGGGCGGAGACCCAGTACTTC
NA	TRBV18	TRBJ1-5	NA	CASSPSVGQINQPQHF	TGTGCCAGCTCACCCTCAGTCGGACAGATTAATCAGCCCCAGCATTTT
once	TRBV6-5	TRBJ2-3	NA	CASHGLYTQYF	TGTGCCAGCCATGGACTGTATACGCAGTATTTT
NA	TRBV20-1	TRBJ1-5	NA	CSASLGVNQPQHF	TGCAGTGCTAGTCTCGGGGTAAATCAGCCCCAGCATTTT
NA	TRBV4-3	TRBJ1-6	TRBD1	CASSQERQGASLFNNSPLHF	TGCGCCAGCAGCCAGGAAAGACAGGGGGCGTCCTTATTTAATAATTCACCCCTCCACTTT
NA	TRBV12-3/TRBV12-4	TRBJ2-7	NA	CASRQDHSYEQYF	TGTGCCAGCCGACAGGACCACTCCTACGAGCAGTACTTC